This T cell receptor beta chain was recovered during a study of cytomegalovirus exposure and HLA in healthy donors. Study-level points and caveats: 150 or so TCR beta chains were listed as cytomegalovirus-associated. TCR sequences were mostly rare, though some public TCRs occurred in many donors. In a later analysis, several top co-occurrence clusters appeared linked to parvovirus B19, influenza, CMV and Epstein-Barr virus.

Of note for this clone: Its target is not known.

Vbeta (60) and Jbeta (13) primers were used in the PCR. Measured with immunoSEQ multiplex PCR; TCRdb has only the in-frame clones, and not every one. The sample lists 200,000 or so clones, 70% to 80% occurring once. This TCR derives from a man aged 35 to 55 in good health and CMV-seronegative. The sequenced sample consisted of PBMCs.

The CDR3 nucleotides read TGTGCCAGCCGGAAGGGCCAGGGGCAATACGAGCAGTACTTC. Protein sequence: CASRKGQGQYEQYF. The V and J genes are TRBV6-6 and TRBJ2-7, with D maybe TRBD1 (6 bases). The CDR3 spans 14 residues. V was shortened by 8 bases and J by 4 bases, with 18 bases between the two germline ends. From germline, CDR1 is MNHNY and CDR2 SVGAGI (reference sequence).